This is a list of T cell receptor beta chains from one sample in a study of OX40 agonist ivuxolimab in advanced cancers. Sequencing was performed with immunoSEQ multiplex PCR; in TCRdb, only in-frame clones are kept and a portion is missing. This sample has 75,000 to 100,000 clones, with 85% to 95% found just once. The material sequenced was CD4+ or CD8+ T cells sorted from blood, taken in a trial of the OX40 agonist ivuxolimab. Receptor source: an adult with an advanced solid tumor such as melanoma, head and neck, liver or kidney cancer. CDR3s include the opening cysteine and the closing phenylalanine or tryptophan. The D gene is left open where the match is weak. Some rows mark clone size as missing; the rest say once, few, many or name a class of expanded clone.

TRBV4-1	TRBJ2-1	TRBD2	-	CASSRTLAGGTYNEQFF	TGCGCCAGCAGCCGGACACTAGCGGGAGGGACGTACAATGAGCAGTTCTTC
TRBV11-2	TRBJ1-1	-	-	CASSLGLVDTEAFF	TGTGCCAGCAGCTTAGGTCTGGTGGATACTGAAGCTTTCTTT
TRBV27	TRBJ2-1	-	-	CASSYGGARGEQFF	TGTGCCAGCAGTTATGGCGGGGCCCGGGGTGAGCAGTTCTTC
TRBV19	TRBJ2-7	TRBD2	-	CASSIRASGRAVGQYF	TGTGCCAGTAGTATTAGGGCTAGCGGGAGGGCCGTCGGGCAGTACTTC
TRBV18	TRBJ2-7	-	-	CASSPQLEQTGRAQQYF	TGTGCCAGCTCACCCCAACTCGAACAAACGGGACGGGCGCAGCAGTACTTC
TRBV6-1	TRBJ2-7	TRBD1	-	CASSGQGAHSQYF	TGTGCCAGCAGTGGGCAGGGGGCTCACTCGCAGTACTTC
TRBV5-1	TRBJ2-7	TRBD2	-	CASSLGGTSGHEQYF	TGCGCCAGCAGCTTAGGTGGGACTAGCGGCCACGAGCAGTACTTC
TRBV5-1	TRBJ2-5	TRBD2	-	CASSLGPVAGLQETQYF	TGCGCCAGCAGCTTGGGTCCTGTAGCGGGTTTACAAGAGACCCAGTACTTC
TRBV7-2	TRBJ2-3	-	once	CASSLERGAQYF	TGTGCCAGCAGCCTCGAACGCGGGGCGCAGTATTTT
TRBV5-1	TRBJ2-7	-	-	CASSLLEGPYEQYF	TGCGCCAGCAGCTTGTTGGAGGGACCCTACGAGCAGTACTTC
TRBV6-6	TRBJ2-3	-	-	CASTTTDTQYF	TGTGCCAGCACGACCACAGATACGCAGTATTTT
TRBV7-2	TRBJ2-1	-	-	CASSPEFSSYNEQFF	TGTGCCAGCAGTCCCGAGTTCAGCTCCTACAATGAGCAGTTCTTC
TRBV7-9	TRBJ2-3	TRBD2	-	CASSFSGTRSTDTQYF	TGTGCCAGCAGCTTCTCCGGGACTAGGAGCACAGATACGCAGTATTTT
TRBV6-1	TRBJ2-7	-	-	CASSSVSRAYEQYF	TGTGCCAGCAGTTCGGTCTCCCGGGCCTACGAGCAGTACTTC
TRBV28	TRBJ2-7	TRBD1	-	CASSLYQGAVYEQYF	TGTGCCAGCAGTTTATACCAGGGGGCAGTCTACGAGCAGTACTTC
TRBV30	TRBJ2-3	-	-	CAWSDLAEAPDTQYF	TGTGCCTGGAGTGATTTAGCGGAGGCCCCAGATACGCAGTATTTT
TRBV5-6	TRBJ1-5	TRBD1	-	CASSLSRGNQPQHF	TGTGCCAGCAGCTTGAGCAGGGGGAATCAGCCCCAGCATTTT
TRBV4-3	TRBJ2-1	-	-	CASSSELYNEQFF	TGCGCCAGCAGCTCGGAGCTTTACAATGAGCAGTTCTTC
TRBV28	TRBJ1-4	-	-	CASGGGEKLFF	TGTGCCAGCGGGGGGGGTGAAAAACTGTTTTTT
TRBV11-3	TRBJ2-7	TRBD1	-	CASSPMGQGKFDEQYF	TGTGCCAGCAGCCCGATGGGACAGGGGAAGTTTGACGAGCAGTACTTC
TRBV2	TRBJ2-1	TRBD2	-	CASSGLLAGGSGYNEQFF	TGTGCCAGCAGTGGGTTGCTAGCGGGAGGATCAGGCTACAATGAGCAGTTCTTC
TRBV5-1	TRBJ1-2	-	-	CASSLAGIPGEDGYTF	TGCGCCAGCAGCTTGGCAGGAATCCCGGGGGAAGATGGCTACACCTTC
TRBV18	TRBJ2-6	-	-	CASSEAGAGANVLTF	TGTGCCAGCTCAGAAGCCGGAGCTGGGGCCAACGTCCTGACTTTC
TRBV28	TRBJ2-3	-	-	CASSLRAGGTDTQYF	TGTGCCAGCAGTTTAAGGGCAGGGGGCACAGATACGCAGTATTTT
TRBV28	TRBJ2-2	-	-	CASRRDRVILGELFF	TGTGCCAGCAGGCGGGACAGAGTCATATTAGGGGAGCTGTTTTTT